Below are 14 T cell receptor beta chains sequenced from a single sample in a study of blood T cell repertoires in COVID-19. The data were produced by immunoSEQ multiplex PCR, yet TCRdb's version contains in-frame clones alone and is incomplete. Of about 240,000 clones detected, more than 75% appear once; the ten largest clones hold about 12%. Sequencing was performed on peripheral blood. These receptors were taken from a man older than 75 with acute or convalescent COVID-19.

This chain links TRBV20-1 with TRBJ2-1; D gene uncertain. Trimming took 6 bases from V and 6 from J, leaving 9 bases between them. CDR1 is DFQATT and CDR2 is SNEGSKA in the germline V gene (reference sequence). The CDR3 extends over 11 amino acids. Here the CDR3 reads CSATIGNEQFF. The CDR3 DNA sequence: TGCAGTGCCACGATCGGCAATGAGCAGTTCTTC.

The J gene is TRBJ1-1, the V gene TRBV4-3, with unresolved D. The germline gives CDR1 LGHNA, CDR2 YSLEER. V shed 4 bases and J shed 4 bases, with 16 bases lying between them. This CDR3 has 15 residues. CDR3 sequence reads: CASSLQAEASTEAFF. DNA of the CDR3: TGCGCCAGCAGCCTTCAAGCAGAGGCAAGCACTGAAGCTTTCTTT.

This chain uses TRBV5-5 with TRBJ2-7, with TRBD2 matching 7 bases. This CDR3 comprises 15 residues. V was pared by 4 bases and J by 4 bases, with 11 bases of the junction left unmatched. Germline V gene lookup returns CDR1 SGHKS and CDR2 YYEKEE (reference sequence). The DNA for the CDR3 is TGTGCCAGCAGCCCCGGACCGGGGGGTTATTACGAGCAGTACTTC. Translated, it gives CASSPGPGGYYEQYF.

This clone was picked up one time. This chain links TRBV5-1 with TRBJ2-7, with D possibly TRBD2 on 6 matching bases. V lost 0 bases to trimming and J lost 3 bases, with 7 bases between them. This CDR3 has 13 residues. From germline, CDR1 is SGHRS and CDR2 YFSETQ. In DNA, the CDR3 is TGCGCCAGCAGCTTGGCAGCGGGCTACGAGCAGTACTTC. It translates to CASSLAAGYEQYF. Complete variable domain (other parts from reference TRBV5-1 and TRBJ2-7): KAGVTQTPRYLIKTRGQQVTLSCSPISGHRSVSWYQQTPGQGLQFLFEYFSETQRNKGNFPGRFSGRQFSNSRSEMNVSTLELGDSALYLCASSLAAGYEQYFGPGTRLTVT.

V gene TRBV4-3 combines with J gene TRBJ2-7; D is perhaps TRBD1 (6 bases). The V end lost 0 bases, the J end lost 5 bases, and 14 bases lay between the germline ends. Per the germline V gene, CDR1 is LGHNA and CDR2 is YSLEER. This CDR3 is built from 15 residues. For the CDR3, the DNA is TGCGCCAGCAGCCAAGAGGGCAGGGGAGTCGACGAGCAGTACTTC. Residues: CASSQEGRGVDEQYF.

The J gene is TRBJ2-7, the V gene TRBV5-6; D is possibly TRBD1 (5 bases). The germline V gene encodes CDR1 SGHDT and CDR2 YYEEEE. The CDR3 spans 13 residues. V was pared by 2 bases and J by 5 bases, with 11 bases between. Here the CDR3 DNA reads TGTGCCAGCAGCTTCTCAGGGCCAAACGAGCAGTACTTC. Translation gives CASSFSGPNEQYF.

This clone was found once. This chain uses TRBV29-1 with TRBJ1-1, with D unclear. Germline-derived CDR1 and CDR2 are SQVTM and ANQGSEA. The CDR3 sequence is 12 residues long. V lost 5 bases, J lost 5 bases, and 12 bases lay in between. The CDR3 DNA sequence: TGCAGCGTTAGGTGGGCGCGAACTGAAGCTTTCTTT. Protein product: CSVRWARTEAFF.

The chain joins TRBV2 to TRBJ2-1; TRBD2 matches at 10 bases. Per germline, CDR1 SNHLY and CDR2 FYNNEI. The V segment lost 8 bases and the J segment 9 bases; nucleotides outside the gene matches: 10. The CDR3 consists of 14 residues. CDR3 nucleotide sequence: TGTGCCAGCGGAGCGGGAGGGCCGGGGGGTGAGCAGTTCTTC. Its protein is CASGAGGPGGEQFF.

This chain connects TRBV9 to TRBJ2-1; TRBD2 might be the D (6 bases). V lost 0 bases and J lost 0, with 13 bases in between. This CDR3 comprises 17 residues. The germline V gene has CDR1 SGDLS and CDR2 YYNGEE. The CDR3 loop is CASSVAGSVGSYNEQFF. The CDR3 region has the DNA TGTGCCAGCAGCGTAGCCGGGAGCGTCGGCTCCTACAATGAGCAGTTCTTC.

This clone is a singleton in its sample. The gene calls are TRBV9 and TRBJ2-7, with TRBD1 identical over 7 bases. This CDR3 contains 14 residues. The germline V gene encodes CDR1 SGDLS and CDR2 YYNGEE. J lost 2 bases, V lost 3 bases, and 5 bases had no gene match. For the CDR3, the DNA is TGTGCCAGCAGCGCAACAGGGGTCACCTACGAGCAGTACTTC. This sequence encodes CASSATGVTYEQYF.

The CDR3 region has the DNA TGTGCCAGCAGCTTGGAAACTCACGGGGAAAAACTGTTTTTT. This sequence encodes CASSLETHGEKLFF. The V gene is TRBV5-5, the J gene TRBJ1-4; D is ambiguous. V was cut by 0 bases and J by 8 bases, with 11 bases left in between. Germline CDR1 is SGHKS and CDR2 is YYEKEE (reference sequence). The CDR3 sequence is 14 residues long.

The count of this clone is one. The V call is TRBV6-5, the J call TRBJ2-3; D is perhaps TRBD1 (6 bases). The CDR3 covers 14 residues. The ends were cut back, 6 bases at V and 2 bases at J, with 12 bases in the middle. Germline-derived CDR1 and CDR2 are MNHEY and SVGAGI. CDR3 in DNA: TGTGCCAGCAGGGGGGCAGCGGTCACAGATACGCAGTATTTT. It yields the protein CASRGAAVTDTQYF.

The CDR3 loop reads CASSSTTINYGYTF. CDR3 bases: TGTGCCAGCAGTTCGACGACAATTAACTATGGCTACACCTTC. The chain employs TRBV28 and TRBJ1-2, with D unclear. Germline V gene lookup returns CDR1 MDHEN and CDR2 SYDVKM. V lost 4 bases and J lost 1, with 10 bases in between. CDR3 length equals 14 residues.

This chain joins TRBV24-1 and TRBJ1-1; 7 bases agree with TRBD1. V dropped 8 bases and J dropped 1; count of bases not matched to a gene: 3. CDR3 length: 13 amino acids. CDR1 is KGHDR and CDR2 is SFDVKD in the germline V gene. This CDR3 is CATTQGGNTEAFF. For the CDR3, the DNA is TGTGCCACCACCCAGGGGGGGAACACTGAAGCTTTCTTT.